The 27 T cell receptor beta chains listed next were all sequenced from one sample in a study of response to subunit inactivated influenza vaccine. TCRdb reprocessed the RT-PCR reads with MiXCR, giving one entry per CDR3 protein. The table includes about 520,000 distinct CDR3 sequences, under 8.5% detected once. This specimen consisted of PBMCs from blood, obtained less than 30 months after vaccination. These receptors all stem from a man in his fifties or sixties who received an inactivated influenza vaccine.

The CDR3 region is CASTLAGEGYNEQFF. CDR3 bases: TGCGCCAGCACCCTAGCGGGAGAAGGCTACAATGAGCAGTTCTTC. This chain joins TRBV5-1 and TRBJ2-1, with 10 bases aligning to TRBD2. The germline CDR1 and CDR2 sequences are SGHRS and YFSETQ. The CDR3 consists of 15 residues. V trimming: 6 bases; J trimming: 3 bases; junction bases outside the gene matches: 6.

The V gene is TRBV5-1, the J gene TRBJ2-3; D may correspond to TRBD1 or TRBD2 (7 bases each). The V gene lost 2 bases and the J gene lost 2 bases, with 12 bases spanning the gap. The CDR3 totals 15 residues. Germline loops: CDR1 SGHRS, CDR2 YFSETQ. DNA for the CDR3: TGCGCCAGCAGCTTAGCGGGACAGCACACAGATACGCAGTATTTT. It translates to CASSLAGQHTDTQYF.

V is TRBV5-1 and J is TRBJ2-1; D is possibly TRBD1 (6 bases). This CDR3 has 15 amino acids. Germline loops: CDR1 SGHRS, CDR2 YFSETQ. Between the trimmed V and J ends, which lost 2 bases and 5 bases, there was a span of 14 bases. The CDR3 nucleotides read TGCGCCAGCAGCTTACAGGGTCCCTGGAACAATGAGCAGTTCTTC. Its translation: CASSLQGPWNNEQFF.

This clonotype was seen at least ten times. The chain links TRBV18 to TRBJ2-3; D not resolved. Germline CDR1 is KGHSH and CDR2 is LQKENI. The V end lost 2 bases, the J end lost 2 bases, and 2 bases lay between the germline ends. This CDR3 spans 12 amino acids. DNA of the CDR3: TGTGCCAGCTCACCAGACACAGATACGCAGTATTTT. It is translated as CASSPDTDTQYF.

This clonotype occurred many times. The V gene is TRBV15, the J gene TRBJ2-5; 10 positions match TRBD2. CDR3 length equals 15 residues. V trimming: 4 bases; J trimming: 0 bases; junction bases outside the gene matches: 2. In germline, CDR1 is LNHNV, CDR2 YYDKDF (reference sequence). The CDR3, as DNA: TGTGCCACCAGCACGGGGACTAGCGACCAAGAGACCCAGTACTTC. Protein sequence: CATSTGTSDQETQYF.

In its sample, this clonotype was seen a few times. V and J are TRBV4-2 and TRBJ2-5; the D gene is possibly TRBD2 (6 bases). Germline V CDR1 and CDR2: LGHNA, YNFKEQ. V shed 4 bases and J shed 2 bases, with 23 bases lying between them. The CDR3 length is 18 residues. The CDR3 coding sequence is TGTGCCAGCAGCCGGGGGGTATCTGGGGTTGCCGGTCAAGAGACCCAGTACTTC. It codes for CASSRGVSGVAGQETQYF.

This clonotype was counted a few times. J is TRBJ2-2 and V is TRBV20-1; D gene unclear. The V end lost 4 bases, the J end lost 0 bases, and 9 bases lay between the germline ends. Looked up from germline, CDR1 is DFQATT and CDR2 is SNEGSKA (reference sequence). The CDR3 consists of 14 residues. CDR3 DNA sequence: TGCAGTGCTACCACGATAACGAACACCGGGGAGCTGTTTTTT. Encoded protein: CSATTITNTGELFF.

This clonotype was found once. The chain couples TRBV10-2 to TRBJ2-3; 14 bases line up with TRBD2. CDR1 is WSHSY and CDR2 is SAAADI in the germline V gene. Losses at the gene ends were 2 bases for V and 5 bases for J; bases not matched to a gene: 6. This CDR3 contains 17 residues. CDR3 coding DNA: TGCGCCAGCAGTGAGACAGGGACTAGCGGGGGTCTAGATACGCAGTATTTT. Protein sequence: CASSETGTSGGLDTQYF.

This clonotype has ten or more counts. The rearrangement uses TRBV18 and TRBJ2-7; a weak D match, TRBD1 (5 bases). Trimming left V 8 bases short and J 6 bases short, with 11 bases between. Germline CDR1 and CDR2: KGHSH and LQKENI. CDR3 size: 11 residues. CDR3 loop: CASQDRTEQYF. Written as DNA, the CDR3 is TGTGCCAGCCAAGACAGAACCGAGCAGTACTTC.

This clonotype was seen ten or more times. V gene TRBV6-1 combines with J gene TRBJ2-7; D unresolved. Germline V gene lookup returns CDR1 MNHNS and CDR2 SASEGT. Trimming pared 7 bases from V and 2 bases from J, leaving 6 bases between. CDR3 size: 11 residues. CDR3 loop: CASKGPYEQYF. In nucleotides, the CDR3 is TGTGCCAGCAAGGGTCCCTACGAGCAGTACTTC.

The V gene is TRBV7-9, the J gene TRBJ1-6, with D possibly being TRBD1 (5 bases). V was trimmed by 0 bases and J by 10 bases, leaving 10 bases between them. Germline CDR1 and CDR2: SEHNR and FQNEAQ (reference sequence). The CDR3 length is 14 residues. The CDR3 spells CASSLAIGESPLHF. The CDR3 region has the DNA TGTGCCAGCAGCTTAGCGATAGGGGAATCACCCCTCCACTTT.

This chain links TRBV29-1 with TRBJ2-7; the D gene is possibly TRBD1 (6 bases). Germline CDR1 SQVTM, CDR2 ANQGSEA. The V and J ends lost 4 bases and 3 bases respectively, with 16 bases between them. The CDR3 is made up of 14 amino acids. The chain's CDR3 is CSVVIGRGSYEQYF. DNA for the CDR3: TGCAGCGTTGTAATAGGCAGGGGAAGCTACGAGCAGTACTTC.

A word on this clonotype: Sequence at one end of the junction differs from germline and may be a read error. The CDR3 protein is CCASPVGSGSNEQFF. CDR3 DNA: TGCTGTGCTAGCCCAGTGGGTAGCGGGAGCAATGAGCAGTTCTTC. The V call is TRBV20-1, the J call TRBJ2-1, with TRBD2 identical over 9 bases. The V gene's germline CDR1 is DFQATT and CDR2 SNEGSKA (reference sequence). The CDR3 contains 15 residues.

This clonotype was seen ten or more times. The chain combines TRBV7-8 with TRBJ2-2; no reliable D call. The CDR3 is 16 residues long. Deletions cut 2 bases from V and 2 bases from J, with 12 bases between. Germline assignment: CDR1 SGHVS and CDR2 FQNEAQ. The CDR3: CASSLPAVGNTGELFF. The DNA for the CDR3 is TGTGCCAGCAGCTTACCGGCTGTTGGAAACACCGGGGAGCTGTTTTTT.

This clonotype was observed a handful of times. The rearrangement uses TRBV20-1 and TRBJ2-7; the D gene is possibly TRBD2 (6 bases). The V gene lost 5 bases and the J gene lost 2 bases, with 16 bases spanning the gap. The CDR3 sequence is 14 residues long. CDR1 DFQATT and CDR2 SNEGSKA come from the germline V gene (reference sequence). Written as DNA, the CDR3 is TGCAGTGCTGGCCGGGCAGGCGGGGCCTACGAGCAGTACTTC. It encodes CSAGRAGGAYEQYF.

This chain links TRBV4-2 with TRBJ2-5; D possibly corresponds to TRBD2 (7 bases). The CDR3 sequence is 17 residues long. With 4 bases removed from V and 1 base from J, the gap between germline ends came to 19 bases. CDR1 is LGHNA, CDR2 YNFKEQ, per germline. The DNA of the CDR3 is TGTGCCAGCAGCCCCTCGGGGGGCCGGGCCCCCCAAGAGACCCAGTACTTC. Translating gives CASSPSGGRAPQETQYF.

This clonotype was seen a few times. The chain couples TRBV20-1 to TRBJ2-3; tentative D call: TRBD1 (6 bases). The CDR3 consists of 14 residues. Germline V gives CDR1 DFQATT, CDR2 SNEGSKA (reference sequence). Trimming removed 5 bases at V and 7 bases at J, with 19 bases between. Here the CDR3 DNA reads TGCAGTGCTTTTGAGTTGGGGGCAGGGAATACGCAGTATTTT. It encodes CSAFELGAGNTQYF.

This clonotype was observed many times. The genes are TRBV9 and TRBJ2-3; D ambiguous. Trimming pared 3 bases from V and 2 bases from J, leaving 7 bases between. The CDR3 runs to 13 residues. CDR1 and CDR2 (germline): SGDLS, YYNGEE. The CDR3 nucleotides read TGTGCCAGCAGCGCTAAGTTCACAGATACGCAGTATTTT. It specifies CASSAKFTDTQYF.

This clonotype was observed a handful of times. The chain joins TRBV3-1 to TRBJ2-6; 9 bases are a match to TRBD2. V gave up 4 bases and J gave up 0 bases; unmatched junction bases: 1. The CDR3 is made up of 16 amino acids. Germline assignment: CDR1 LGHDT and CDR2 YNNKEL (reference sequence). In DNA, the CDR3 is TGTGCCAGCAGCCGTAGCGGGAGCTCTGGGGCCAACGTCCTGACTTTC. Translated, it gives CASSRSGSSGANVLTF.

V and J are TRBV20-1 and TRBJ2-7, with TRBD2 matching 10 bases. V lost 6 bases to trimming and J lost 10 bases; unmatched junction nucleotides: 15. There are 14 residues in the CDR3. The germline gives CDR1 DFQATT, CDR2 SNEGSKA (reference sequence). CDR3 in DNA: TGCAGTGCCCTAGCGGGGGCGACTCAAATCCAACAGTACTTC. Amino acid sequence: CSALAGATQIQQYF.

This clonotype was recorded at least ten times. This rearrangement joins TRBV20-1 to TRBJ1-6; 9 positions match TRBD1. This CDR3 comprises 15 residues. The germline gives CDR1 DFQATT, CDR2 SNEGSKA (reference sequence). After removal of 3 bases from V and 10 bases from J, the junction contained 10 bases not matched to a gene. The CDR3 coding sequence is TGCAGTGCTAGTTTGTTGGACAGGGGATCATCACCCCTCCACTTT. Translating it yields CSASLLDRGSSPLHF.

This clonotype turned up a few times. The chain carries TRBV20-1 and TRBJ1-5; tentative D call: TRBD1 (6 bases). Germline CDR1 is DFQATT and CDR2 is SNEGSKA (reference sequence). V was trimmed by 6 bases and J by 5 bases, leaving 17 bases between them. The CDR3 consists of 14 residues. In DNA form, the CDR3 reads TGCAGTGCCTTCGCGGCGGGGGGCTATCAGCCCCAGCATTTT. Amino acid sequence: CSAFAAGGYQPQHF.

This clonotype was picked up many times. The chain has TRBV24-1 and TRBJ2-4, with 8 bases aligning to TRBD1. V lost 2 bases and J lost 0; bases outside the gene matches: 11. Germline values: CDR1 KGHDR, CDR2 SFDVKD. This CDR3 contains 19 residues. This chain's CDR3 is CATSDSAGGPQLAKNIQYF. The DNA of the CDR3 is TGTGCCACCAGTGATTCGGCAGGGGGCCCCCAACTAGCCAAAAACATTCAGTACTTC.

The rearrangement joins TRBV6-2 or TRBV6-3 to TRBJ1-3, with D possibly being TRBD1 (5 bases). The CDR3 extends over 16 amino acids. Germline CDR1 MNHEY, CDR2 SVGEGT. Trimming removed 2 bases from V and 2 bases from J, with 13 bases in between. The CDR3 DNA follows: TGTGCCAGCAGTTACCCGACGACAGTTCCTGGAAACACCATATATTTT. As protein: CASSYPTTVPGNTIYF.

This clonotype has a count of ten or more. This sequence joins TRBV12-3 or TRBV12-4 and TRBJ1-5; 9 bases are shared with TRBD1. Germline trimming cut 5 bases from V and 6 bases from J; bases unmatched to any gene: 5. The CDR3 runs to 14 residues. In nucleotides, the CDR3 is TGTGCCAGCAGTCCAGGGACAGGGATTCAGCCCCAGCATTTT. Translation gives CASSPGTGIQPQHF.

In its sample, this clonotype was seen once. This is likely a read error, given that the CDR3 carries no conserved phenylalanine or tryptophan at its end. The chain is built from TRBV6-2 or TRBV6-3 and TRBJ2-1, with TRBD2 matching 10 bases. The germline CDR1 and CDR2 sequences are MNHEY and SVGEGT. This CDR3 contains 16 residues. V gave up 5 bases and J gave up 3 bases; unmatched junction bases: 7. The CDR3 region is CASSLSGRGYYNEQFS. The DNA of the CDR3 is TGTGCCAGCAGTCTCAGCGGGAGGGGGTACTACAATGAGCAGTTCTCC.

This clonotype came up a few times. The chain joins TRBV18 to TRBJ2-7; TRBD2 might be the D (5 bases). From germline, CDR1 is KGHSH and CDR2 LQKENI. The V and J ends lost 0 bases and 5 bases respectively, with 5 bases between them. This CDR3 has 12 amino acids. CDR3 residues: CASSPPGDEQYF. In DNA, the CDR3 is TGTGCCAGCTCACCACCGGGAGACGAGCAGTACTTC.